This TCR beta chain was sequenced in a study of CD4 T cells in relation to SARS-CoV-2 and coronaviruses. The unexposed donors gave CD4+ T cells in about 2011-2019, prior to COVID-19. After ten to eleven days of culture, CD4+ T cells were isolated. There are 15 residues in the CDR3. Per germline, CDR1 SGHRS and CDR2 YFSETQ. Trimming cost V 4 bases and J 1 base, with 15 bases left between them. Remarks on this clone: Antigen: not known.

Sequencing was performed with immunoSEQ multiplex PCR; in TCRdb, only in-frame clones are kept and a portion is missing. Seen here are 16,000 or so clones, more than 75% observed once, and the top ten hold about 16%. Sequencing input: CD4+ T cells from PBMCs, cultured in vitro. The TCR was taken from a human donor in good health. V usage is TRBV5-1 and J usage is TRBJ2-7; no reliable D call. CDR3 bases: TGCGCCAGCAGCGTTTCCCTTGGGCAGTCCTACGAGCAGTACTTC. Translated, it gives CASSVSLGQSYEQYF.